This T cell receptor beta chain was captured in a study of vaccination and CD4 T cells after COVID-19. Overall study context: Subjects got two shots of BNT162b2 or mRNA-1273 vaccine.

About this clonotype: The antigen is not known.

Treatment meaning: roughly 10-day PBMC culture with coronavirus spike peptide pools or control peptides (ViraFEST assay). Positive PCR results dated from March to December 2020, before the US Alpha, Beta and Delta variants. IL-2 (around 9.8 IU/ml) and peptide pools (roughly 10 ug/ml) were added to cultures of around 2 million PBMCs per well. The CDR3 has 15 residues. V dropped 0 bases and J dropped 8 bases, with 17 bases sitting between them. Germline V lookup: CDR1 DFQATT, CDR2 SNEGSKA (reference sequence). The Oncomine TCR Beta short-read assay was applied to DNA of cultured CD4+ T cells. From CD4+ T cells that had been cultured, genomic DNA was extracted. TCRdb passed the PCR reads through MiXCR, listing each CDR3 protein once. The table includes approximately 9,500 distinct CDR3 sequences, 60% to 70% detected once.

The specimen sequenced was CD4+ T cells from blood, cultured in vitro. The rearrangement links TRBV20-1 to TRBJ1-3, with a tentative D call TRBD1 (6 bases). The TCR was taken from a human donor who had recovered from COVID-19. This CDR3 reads CSARDPSQGRHTIYF. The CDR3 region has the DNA TGCAGTGCTAGAGATCCCTCACAGGGTAGACACACCATATATTTT.